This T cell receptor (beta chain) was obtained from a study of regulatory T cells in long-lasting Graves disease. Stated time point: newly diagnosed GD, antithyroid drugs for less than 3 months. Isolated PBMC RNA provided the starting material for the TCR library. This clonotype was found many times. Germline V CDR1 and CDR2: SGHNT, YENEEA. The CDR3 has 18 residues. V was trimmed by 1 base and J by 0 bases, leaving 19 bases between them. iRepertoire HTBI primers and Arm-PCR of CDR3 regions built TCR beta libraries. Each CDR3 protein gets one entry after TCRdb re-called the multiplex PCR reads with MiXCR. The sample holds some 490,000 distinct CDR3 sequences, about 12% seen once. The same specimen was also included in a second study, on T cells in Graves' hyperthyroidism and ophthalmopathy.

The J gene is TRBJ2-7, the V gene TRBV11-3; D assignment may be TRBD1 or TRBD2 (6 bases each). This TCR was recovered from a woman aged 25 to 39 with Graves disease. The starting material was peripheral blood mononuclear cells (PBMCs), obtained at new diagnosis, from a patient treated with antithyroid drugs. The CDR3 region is CASSLAHLSGASSYEQYF. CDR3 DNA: TGTGCCAGCAGCTTAGCCCATTTGTCGGGGGCGAGCTCCTACGAGCAGTACTTC.